The sequence of this T cell receptor beta chain was determined in a study of OX40 agonist ivuxolimab in advanced cancers. Study-wide context: People in dose escalation had one of these cancers: hepatocellular carcinoma, melanoma, renal cell or head and neck cancer. Cohort: approximately 83% men, mean age approximately 64, aged roughly 20 to 79. Study-level results: Nonresponders, in some cases, also had low normalized T-cell clonal expansion.

The junction had 3 bases not matched to a gene; V was cut back by 5 bases and J by 0 bases. This CDR3 is built from 15 residues. CDR1 and CDR2 from the germline V gene are SGHDT and YYEEEE. Profiling relied on immunoSEQ multiplex PCR, and the TCRdb table lists in-frame clones only, not all of them. The data contain 45,000 to 70,000 clones, around nine tenths of them seen just once; the ten biggest clones take up 6.9%. For this clone: Its specificity is not known.

Exclusion of a patient followed from autoimmune disease history or systemic immunosuppression. The clonotype comes from an adult with an advanced solid tumor such as melanoma, head and neck, liver or kidney cancer. This chain uses TRBV5-6 with TRBJ2-2, with 8 nucleotides matching TRBD2. The sequencing used CD4+ or CD8+ T cells sorted from blood, collected in a trial of the OX40 agonist ivuxolimab. CDR3 region: CASSTSGPNTGELFF. As DNA, the CDR3 is TGTGCCAGCAGTACTAGCGGTCCGAACACCGGGGAGCTGTTTTTT.